The rows below give T cell receptor beta chains drawn from one sample of a study of blood T cell repertoires in COVID-19. Assay used: immunoSEQ multiplex PCR; TCRdb lists only in-frame clones, some missing. The sample carries 80,000 or so clones, roughly nine tenths recorded once. Sequencing was carried out using peripheral blood. These receptors all come from a human donor in a cohort sampled during active COVID-19. Each CDR3 is given with its conserved first and last residue. D genes are given only for firm matches. Some rows mark clone size as missing; the rest say once, few, many or name a class of expanded clone.

>TRBJ2-7|TRBD1|NA|TRBV27
TGTGCCAGCAGGATCGACAGGGACGACTTCTACGAGCAGTACTTC
CASRIDRDDFYEQYF
>TRBJ1-3|NA|NA|TRBV10-1
TGCGCCAGCAGCGAAGCAGGGGACCACTCTGGAAACACCATATATTTT
CASSEAGDHSGNTIYF
>TRBJ2-1|NA|once|TRBV19
TGTGCCAGTAGTCCATCCACAGGGTCCTACAATGAGCAGTTCTTC
CASSPSTGSYNEQFF
>TRBJ2-1|TRBD2|NA|TRBV29-1
TGCAGCGTTGACCCCCTCGTAGCGGGGGGTTCCTACAATGAGCAGTTCTTC
CSVDPLVAGGSYNEQFF
>TRBJ1-2|NA|once|TRBV6-5
TGTGCCAGCAGTCTAGACAGAGACTATGGCTACACCTTC
CASSLDRDYGYTF
>TRBJ2-2|NA|NA|TRBV19
TGTGCCAGTAGTATTACATACGCGAACACCGGGGAGCTGTTTTTT
CASSITYANTGELFF
>TRBJ2-1|TRBD1|NA|TRBV7-9
TGTGCCAGCAAAGGACAGGGGGACAATGAGCAGTTCTTC
CASKGQGDNEQFF
>TRBJ2-5|NA|NA|TRBV5-4
TGTGCCAGCAGCCCCAAACAGGGCATGGAGACCCAGTACTTC
CASSPKQGMETQYF
>TRBJ2-5|NA|NA|TRBV7-2
TGTGCCAGCAGCGGCGGGGCAGAGACCCAGTACTTC
CASSGGAETQYF
>TRBJ1-3|NA|NA|TRBV6-6
TGTGCCAGCAGCCGAGACAGCCACTCTGGAAACACCATATATTTT
CASSRDSHSGNTIYF
>TRBJ2-1|NA|NA|TRBV19
TGTGCCAGTAGGGGTGGTAGCGGAAACAATGAGCAGTTCTTC
CASRGGSGNNEQFF
>TRBJ1-5|NA|once|TRBV18
TGTGCCAGCTCACCAACCAGGCGCCGATTTGACAATCAGCCCCAGCATTTT
CASSPTRRRFDNQPQHF
>TRBJ1-2|NA|few|TRBV7-9
TGTGCCAGCAGCTTAGGCACGGGAAGGGTTGATGGCTACACCTTC
CASSLGTGRVDGYTF
>TRBJ2-7|TRBD1|NA|TRBV30
TGTGCCTGGAGCCAGGGGGCAGGGATCTACGAGCAGTACTTC
CAWSQGAGIYEQYF
>TRBJ2-3|TRBD1|NA|TRBV19
TGTGCCAGTAGTATAGGAGGGACAGGGGGCGCTGTAGATACGCAGTATTTT
CASSIGGTGGAVDTQYF
>TRBJ1-2|TRBD1|NA|TRBV2
TGTGCCAGCTGGTGGGGACAGGGCATACAGGGCTACACCTTC
CASWWGQGIQGYTF
>TRBJ1-1|NA|NA|TRBV10-3
TGTGCCATCAGTCAACAGGGATGGTCCACTGAAGCTTTCTTT
CAISQQGWSTEAFF
>TRBJ2-2|NA|NA|TRBV19
TGTGCCAGTAAATATCCTGGACTGATCGCGAACACCGGGGAGCTGTTTTTT
CASKYPGLIANTGELFF
>TRBJ2-7|NA|NA|TRBV28
TGTGCCAGCAGTTCCCCCGGGACACAGCAAGACTACGAGCAGTACTTC
CASSSPGTQQDYEQYF
>TRBJ2-1|NA|NA|TRBV6-6
TGTGCCAGCAGTCACGAACAGACTAGACGGACTCACAATGAGCAGTTCTTC
CASSHEQTRRTHNEQFF
>TRBJ1-1|NA|once|TRBV14
TGTGCCAGCAGCGTCCCGGGACAAGAGATTGGAGCTTTCTTT
CASSVPGQEIGAFF
>TRBJ1-5|TRBD1|NA|TRBV30
TGTGCCTGGAGTGCTACAGGGGGCCCAGATCAGCCCCAGCATTTT
CAWSATGGPDQPQHF
>TRBJ1-1|TRBD1|NA|TRBV4-2
TGTGCCAGCAGCCCGCAGGGGGAGAACACTGAAGCTTTCTTT
CASSPQGENTEAFF
>TRBJ1-6|TRBD1|NA|TRBV6-5
TGTGCCAGCAGCGACAGGGAGTTAGCCCTCCACTTT
CASSDRELALHF
>TRBJ2-3|NA|NA|TRBV10-3
TGTGCCATCAGTGACCGCGAAAGCACAGATACGCAGTATTTT
CAISDRESTDTQYF
>TRBJ1-4|NA|NA|TRBV15
TGTGCCACCAGCAGAGATCTTCAGAAGTTCACAACTAATGAAAAACTGTTTTTT
CATSRDLQKFTTNEKLFF
>TRBJ2-1|TRBD2|NA|TRBV3-1/TRBV3-2
TGTGCCAGCAGCCAAACGAGACTAGCGGGGCCCTACAATGAGCAGTTCTTC
CASSQTRLAGPYNEQFF
>TRBJ1-1|TRBD1|NA|TRBV27
TGTGCCAGTACCAAAAGGGACAGGGGATTTATCACTGAAGCTTTCTTT
CASTKRDRGFITEAFF
>TRBJ2-7|NA|NA|TRBV5-4
TGTGCCAGCAGCTTGGCCGGGGGGCGGGCCGAGCAGTACTTC
CASSLAGGRAEQYF
>TRBJ2-3|TRBD2|NA|TRBV15
TGTGCCACCAGCAGAGTCCGGACTAGTTGGACTAGCACAGATACGCAGTATTTT
CATSRVRTSWTSTDTQYF
>TRBJ2-5|NA|NA|TRBV7-2
TGTGCCAGCAGCTTTCCAGGGGTGGGGGAGACCCAGTACTTC
CASSFPGVGETQYF
>TRBJ2-3|NA|once|TRBV11-1
TGTGCCAGCAGCTTAGTTTCCAAAAGCACAGATACGCAGTATTTT
CASSLVSKSTDTQYF
>TRBJ2-5|NA|NA|TRBV15
TGTGCCACCAGCAGAGATATTGAGACCCAGTACTTC
CATSRDIETQYF
>TRBJ1-1|TRBD1|NA|TRBV5-4
TGTGCCAGCAGCCCCGGGACAGGATCGAACACTGAAGCTTTCTTT
CASSPGTGSNTEAFF
>TRBJ1-6|NA|NA|TRBV6-5
TGTGCCAGCAGTCCTACCGGGTCCTATAATTCACCCCTCCACTTT
CASSPTGSYNSPLHF
>TRBJ1-5|NA|NA|TRBV28
TGTGCCAGCAGAAGCCAAGGGGAACCCCAGCATTTT
CASRSQGEPQHF
>TRBJ1-3|TRBD1|NA|TRBV10-3
TGTGCCTCGAAAGGGGGCGTAGGGGGCCCTGGAAACACCATATATTTT
CASKGGVGGPGNTIYF
>TRBJ2-1|TRBD2|NA|TRBV5-4
TGTGCCAGCAGCTCTAGCGGGGGGGCTTACAATGAGCAGTTCTTC
CASSSSGGAYNEQFF
>TRBJ1-2|NA|NA|TRBV19
TGTGCCAGTAGCCTGACAGAATATGGCTACACCTTC
CASSLTEYGYTF
>TRBJ1-1|NA|NA|TRBV18
TGTGCCAGCTCGCTAGTCAGTCAACTGAACACTGAAGCTTTCTTT
CASSLVSQLNTEAFF
>TRBJ2-7|NA|once|TRBV20-1
TGCAGTGCTAGTTGGGGAGACGAGCAGTACTTC
CSASWGDEQYF
>TRBJ2-3|TRBD1|once|TRBV25-1
TGTGCCAGCAGTGAAACACAGGGGGTGGGAGATACGCAGTATTTT
CASSETQGVGDTQYF
>TRBJ2-5|NA|NA|TRBV6-5
TGTGCCAATCAGGACAGTTTCGGTGAGACCCAGTACTTC
CANQDSFGETQYF
>TRBJ2-7|NA|NA|TRBV21-1
TGTGCCAGCAGCCCTCAGTATTTGACCTACGAGCAGTACTTC
CASSPQYLTYEQYF
>TRBJ1-2|TRBD1|NA|TRBV5-1
TGCGCCAGCAGCTCCAATACAGGGGGAAACTATGGCTACACCTTC
CASSSNTGGNYGYTF
>TRBJ2-7|NA|NA|TRBV7-9
TGTGCCAGCAGCTACAGCTCCTACGAGCAGTACTTC
CASSYSSYEQYF
>TRBJ1-4|TRBD1|many|TRBV7-9
TGTGCCAGCAGCTTAGTAAGGGGGCCGGGAGAAAAACTGTTTTTT
CASSLVRGPGEKLFF
>TRBJ2-1|TRBD2|NA|TRBV11-3
TGTGCCAGCAGCACCAGGACTAGCGGGGACAATGAGCAGTTCTTC
CASSTRTSGDNEQFF
>TRBJ2-3|NA|NA|TRBV19
TGTGCCAGTAATCAACGGGCGGGGACCACAGATACGCAGTATTTT
CASNQRAGTTDTQYF
>TRBJ1-2|NA|few|TRBV7-9
TGTGCCAGCAGCCAGAGGAATGGCTACACCTTC
CASSQRNGYTF
>TRBJ2-7|NA|NA|TRBV18
TGTGCCAGCTCACCAAGCAACGAGCAGTACTTC
CASSPSNEQYF
>TRBJ1-1|NA|NA|TRBV18
TGTGCCAGCTCACCCAAAGCAAAGAACACTGAAGCTTTCTTT
CASSPKAKNTEAFF
>TRBJ1-2|NA|NA|TRBV19
TGTGCCAGTAGTATCAGGGTTCTGGTGGGTCGATACGGCTACACCTTC
CASSIRVLVGRYGYTF
>TRBJ2-7|TRBD2|NA|TRBV18
TGTGCCAGCTCACCGAAGGGACTAGCGGGAGAGGGAAGCTGGTACGAGCAGTACTTC
CASSPKGLAGEGSWYEQYF
>TRBJ2-1|NA|NA|TRBV11-3
TGTGCCAGCAGCACCCGACACCCTCAAGACCAGAATGAGCAGTTCTTC
CASSTRHPQDQNEQFF